Detailed here is one TCR beta chain. Under the authors' procedure: For nucleated cells, counts were estimated from reference gene primer amplification. Using immunoSEQ multiplex PCR, the repertoire was profiled, and TCRdb retains in-frame clones only, with some absent. V, J and clone size derive from that table, while D and trimming were established from the DNA sequence. The table lists fewer than 25,000 clones, 86% of them singletons, with 15% to 20% in the top ten. This CDR3 is 13 amino acids long. The V end was cut by 4 bases, the J end by 6 bases, with 10 bases between. From germline, CDR1 is MNHEY and CDR2 SVGEGT. The source of the sample is a study of blood T cell repertoires in COVID-19. Study as a whole: Whether acute or convalescent, the COVID-19 samples came from the United States, Italy and Spain. T cells, B-cell-depleted T cells, or PBMCs supplied cDNA or gDNA.

This rearrangement joins TRBV6-2 or TRBV6-3 to TRBJ2-1; D possibly corresponds to TRBD2 (6 bases). The specimen sequenced was peripheral blood. The origin of this receptor is a human donor with acute or convalescent COVID-19. The donor label of this sample is uncertain. CDR3 sequence: CASSLDYSNEQFF. CDR3 DNA sequence: TGTGCCAGCAGTTTGGACTACTCCAATGAGCAGTTCTTC.